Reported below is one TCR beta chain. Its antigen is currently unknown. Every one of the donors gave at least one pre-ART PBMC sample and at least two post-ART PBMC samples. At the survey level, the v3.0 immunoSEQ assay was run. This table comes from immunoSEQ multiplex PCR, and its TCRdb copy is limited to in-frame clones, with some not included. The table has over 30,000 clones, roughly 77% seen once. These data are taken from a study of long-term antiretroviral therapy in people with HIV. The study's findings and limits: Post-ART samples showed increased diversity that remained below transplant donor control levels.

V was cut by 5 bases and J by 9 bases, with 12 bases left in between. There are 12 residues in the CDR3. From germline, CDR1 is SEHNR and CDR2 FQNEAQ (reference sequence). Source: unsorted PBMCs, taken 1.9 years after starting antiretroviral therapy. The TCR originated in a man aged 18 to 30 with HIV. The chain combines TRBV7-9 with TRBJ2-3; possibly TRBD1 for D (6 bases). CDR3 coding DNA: TGTGCCAGCAGCACAGGGTATAGGACGCAGTATTTT. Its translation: CASSTGYRTQYF. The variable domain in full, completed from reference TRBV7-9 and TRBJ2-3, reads DTGVSQNPRHKITKRGQNVTFRCDPISEHNRLYWYRQTLGQGPEFLTYFQNEAQLEKSRLLSDRFSAERPKGSFSTLEIQRTEQGDSAMYLCASSTGYRTQYFGPGTRLTVL.